The rows below give T cell receptor beta chains drawn from one sample of a study of T cell repertoires in cytomegalovirus infection. TCRdb fed the reads into MiXCR, producing one record per CDR3 protein. The data show 150,000 to 200,000 distinct CDR3 sequences, 28% seen once. Sequencing was performed on PBMCs. These receptors all stem from a human donor in good health (CMV status not recorded). Some clones in this sample may be carry-over from other donors' samples. CDR3s include the opening cysteine and the closing phenylalanine or tryptophan. The D gene is left open where the match is weak. Clone size is shown for a subset of rows, as once, few, many or a class of expanded clone.

j_gene | abundance | v_gene | d_gene | CDR3aa | CDR3nt
TRBJ1-5 | - | TRBV12-3/TRBV12-4 | - | CASSLGEREGDQPQHF | TGTGCCAGCAGTTTGGGGGAGAGGGAGGGAGATCAGCCCCAGCATTTT
TRBJ1-2 | few | TRBV9 | - | CASSVTPGGVRGYTF | TGTGCCAGCAGCGTAACGCCGGGTGGGGTCCGTGGCTACACCTTC
TRBJ2-3 | - | TRBV12-3/TRBV12-4 | - | CASSSWALGEPDTQYF | TGTGCCAGCAGCTCTTGGGCCCTGGGCGAGCCAGATACGCAGTATTTT
TRBJ2-7 | - | TRBV7-2 | TRBD2 | CASSSPGIAGSYEQYF | TGTGCCAGCAGCTCCCCGGGAATAGCGGGGTCCTACGAGCAGTACTTC
TRBJ1-2 | - | TRBV29-1 | - | CSVEGGGSRHGYTF | TGCAGCGTTGAAGGGGGAGGGTCGAGGCATGGCTACACCTTC
TRBJ2-7 | many | TRBV7-9 | - | CASSPRVEAYEQYF | TGTGCCAGCAGCCCTAGGGTGGAAGCCTACGAGCAGTACTTC
TRBJ1-1 | - | TRBV7-2 | - | CASTPTMEGAEAFF | TGTGCCAGCACTCCCACGATGGAGGGGGCTGAAGCTTTCTTT
TRBJ2-3 | few | TRBV29-1 | TRBD2 | CSVERLAGGTDTQYF | TGCAGCGTTGAAAGACTAGCGGGGGGCACAGATACGCAGTATTTT
TRBJ2-7 | - | TRBV30 | TRBD2 | CAWCKSGGGYEQYF | TGTGCCTGGTGTAAGAGCGGGGGAGGCTACGAGCAGTACTTC
TRBJ2-7 | - | TRBV7-2 | - | CASSLSGGTPLEQYF | TGTGCCAGCAGCCTGTCGGGCGGGACCCCCCTCGAGCAGTACTTC
TRBJ2-1 | - | TRBV7-3 | TRBD1 | CASSSDRGSYNEQFF | TGTGCCAGCAGCTCTGACAGGGGAAGCTACAATGAGCAGTTCTTC
TRBJ1-6 | - | TRBV20-1 | - | CSAQGPYNSPLHF | TGCAGTGCACAAGGTCCCTATAATTCACCCCTCCACTTT
TRBJ2-2 | few | TRBV29-1 | - | CSVALLGQGLVNTGELFF | TGCAGCGTCGCTCTACTAGGACAGGGACTAGTGAACACCGGGGAGCTGTTTTTT
TRBJ1-1 | many | TRBV12-3/TRBV12-4 | - | CASSSPAEGREAFF | TGTGCCAGCAGTTCCCCGGCAGAGGGGAGAGAGGCTTTCTTT
TRBJ1-3 | many | TRBV7-2 | - | CASSLAGASSGNTIYF | TGTGCCAGCAGCTTAGCTGGGGCCAGCTCTGGAAACACCATATATTTT
TRBJ2-3 | - | TRBV7-3 | - | CASSLTRACTDTQYF | TGTGCCAGCAGCCTCACTAGAGCCTGCACAGATACGCAGTATTTT
TRBJ2-5 | few | TRBV7-2 | TRBD2 | CASSSTSGGQETQYF | TGTGCCAGCAGCTCCACTAGCGGGGGGCAAGAGACCCAGTACTTC
TRBJ1-2 | - | TRBV7-2 | - | CASSETPDPLYGYTF | TGTGCCAGCAGCGAAACGCCGGACCCTTTATATGGCTACACCTTC
TRBJ2-2 | - | TRBV19 | TRBD2 | CASSWDRRIAGGSGELFF | TGTGCCAGTAGCTGGGATCGTAGGATAGCGGGCGGTTCTGGGGAGCTGTTTTTT
TRBJ1-5 | few | TRBV4-1 | - | CASSQVRVGGQPQHF | TGCGCCAGCAGCCAAGTCAGGGTTGGAGGACAGCCCCAGCATTTT
TRBJ1-2 | - | TRBV6-2/TRBV6-3 | - | CASSDGFTGDGYTF | TGTGCCAGCAGTGACGGATTCACGGGGGATGGCTACACCTTC
TRBJ1-6 | few | TRBV7-2 | - | CASSPIGSDAGPLHF | TGTGCCAGCAGCCCCATAGGAAGCGACGCTGGTCCCCTCCACTTT
TRBJ2-7 | - | TRBV19 | - | CASSLTGIPNEQYF | TGTGCCAGTAGTCTTACCGGGATCCCGAACGAGCAGTACTTC
TRBJ2-2 | many | TRBV7-2 | TRBD1 | CASSLGGGRNTGELFF | TGTGCCAGCAGCTTAGGAGGGGGCAGGAACACCGGGGAGCTGTTTTTT
TRBJ1-2 | few | TRBV19 | TRBD1 | CATTGGGGDGYTF | TGTGCCACTACCGGTGGAGGGGGCGATGGCTACACCTTC
TRBJ2-6 | - | TRBV30 | - | CAWSPGGSSGANVLTF | TGTGCCTGGAGTCCCGGCGGTAGCTCTGGGGCCAACGTCCTGACTTTC
TRBJ1-6 | few | TRBV10-2 | - | CASTGTRNSPLHF | TGCGCCAGCACCGGGACGAGGAATTCACCCCTCCACTTT
TRBJ2-5 | few | TRBV7-3 | TRBD2 | CASSLLGRVQETQYF | TGTGCCAGCAGCTTATTGGGGAGGGTCCAAGAGACCCAGTACTTC
TRBJ2-4 | many | TRBV7-2 | - | CASSLNGYAKNIQYF | TGTGCCAGCAGCTTGAATGGCTATGCCAAAAACATTCAGTACTTC
TRBJ1-1 | few | TRBV19 | - | CASSILNGGTEAFF | TGTGCCAGTAGTATATTAAACGGAGGCACTGAAGCTTTCTTT
TRBJ2-2 | few | TRBV30 | - | CAWARQFDGELFF | TGTGCCTGGGCAAGACAGTTCGACGGGGAGCTGTTTTTT
TRBJ1-1 | many | TRBV25-1 | - | CASSYGLLNTEAFF | TGTGCCAGCTCCTATGGGCTCTTGAACACTGAAGCTTTCTTT
TRBJ2-5 | few | TRBV5-1 | TRBD2 | CASSLKREGGDQETQYF | TGCGCCAGCAGCTTGAAGCGGGAAGGAGGGGACCAAGAGACCCAGTACTTC
TRBJ1-1 | many | TRBV7-2 | - | CASSHPITEAFF | TGTGCCAGCAGCCATCCTATCACTGAAGCTTTCTTT
TRBJ2-1 | few | TRBV7-2 | - | CASSLENSAYNEQFF | TGTGCCAGCAGCTTAGAAAATAGCGCCTACAATGAGCAGTTCTTC
TRBJ2-7 | few | TRBV12-3/TRBV12-4 | TRBD1 | CASSQGAQYEQYF | TGTGCCAGCAGCCAGGGGGCCCAATACGAGCAGTACTTC